The TCR beta chain under discussion was sequenced for a study of CD8 T cells in ankylosing spondylitis. Study-wide points: Both synovial fluid and blood in reactive arthritis had previously been reported to carry some motif variants. Ankylosing spondylitis blood appeared to be characterized by a TCR beta motif of about 8 highly homologous variants. There was reportedly significant enrichment of clones that were disease-linked in matched ankylosing spondylitis synovial fluid.

This clonotype was seen only a few times. What it binds is not known. For TCR beta, libraries came from quantitative 5'-RACE with molecular barcodes. TCRdb reprocessed the 5' RACE reads with MiXCR, giving one entry per CDR3 protein. This sample carries about 160,000 distinct CDR3 sequences, 18% of them seen once, and the ten largest clones take about 8%. The germline V gene encodes CDR1 MRHNA and CDR2 SNTAGT. This CDR3 has 14 amino acids. V lost 2 bases to trimming and J lost 6 bases, with 13 bases between them. Sequencing was carried out using blood, either unsorted or a sorted T cell fraction (not recorded which). The receptor's source is a male donor with ankylosing spondylitis or in good health (not recorded which). V and J are TRBV6-4 and TRBJ1-2; D uncertain. CDR3 region: CASSDTFRDNGYTF. The CDR3 DNA reads as TGTGCCAGCAGTGACACCTTCCGCGATAATGGCTACACCTTC.